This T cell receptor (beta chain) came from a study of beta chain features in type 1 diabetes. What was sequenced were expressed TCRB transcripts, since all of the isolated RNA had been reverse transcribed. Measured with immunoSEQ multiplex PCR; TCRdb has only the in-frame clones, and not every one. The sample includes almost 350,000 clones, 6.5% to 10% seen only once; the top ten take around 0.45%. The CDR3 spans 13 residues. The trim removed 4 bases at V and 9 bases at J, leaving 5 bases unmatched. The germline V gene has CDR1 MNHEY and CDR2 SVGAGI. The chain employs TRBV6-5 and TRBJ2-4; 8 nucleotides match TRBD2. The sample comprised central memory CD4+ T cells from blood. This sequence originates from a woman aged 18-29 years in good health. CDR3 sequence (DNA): TGTGCCAGCAGTTTACAGCGGGAGAGCATTCAGTACTTC. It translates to CASSLQRESIQYF.